The clone carrying this T cell receptor (beta chain) appeared many times. The antigen is not known. This sample stems from a study of T-cell memory formation after mild COVID-19. Study as a whole: Each donor largely had its own TCR clusters.

Whole-study results and caveats: Largely, contracting CD4+ clones fell within CM and EM, and contracting CD8+ clones within EMRA.

TCRdb reprocessed the 5' RACE reads with MiXCR, giving one entry per CDR3 protein. The table has around 320,000 distinct CDR3 sequences, 13% to 15% seen once; the top ten hold 21%. This clonotype originated in a man between 18 and 35 years old who had mild COVID-19 (a few samples of this study predate the infection). Cell type and time point are not known. The specimen sequenced was PBMCs or a T cell subset sorted from them (not recorded which).

CDR3 residues: CAWSDSYEQYF. DNA for the CDR3: TGTGCCTGGAGTGACTCCTACGAGCAGTACTTC. The rearrangement uses TRBV30 and TRBJ2-7; D gene uncertain. Between the trimmed V and J ends, which lost 1 base and 0 bases, there was a span of 1 base. This CDR3 is built from 11 residues. CDR1 is GTSNPN, CDR2 SVGIG, per germline (reference sequence). Variable domain in full (rest from reference TRBV30 and TRBJ2-7): SQTIHQWPATLVQPVGSPLSLECTVEGTSNPNLYWYRQAAGRGLQLLFYSVGIGQISSEVPQNLSASRPQDRQFILSSKKLLLSDSGFYLCAWSDSYEQYFGPGTRLTVT.